One sample yielded the 31 T cell receptor beta chains listed below, sequenced in a study of T cells after posttransplantation cyclophosphamide. Profiling relied on immunoSEQ multiplex PCR, and the TCRdb table lists in-frame clones only, not all of them. Sampling found about 6,700 clones, none seen once. A marrow graft followed busulfan-fludarabine conditioning, with cyclophosphamide on days +3 and +4. The sequenced sample was PBMCs, obtained after an allogeneic stem cell transplant with post-transplant cyclophosphamide. Source of these receptors: a male patient between 25 and 39 years old who received an allogeneic stem cell transplant from an unrelated donor, was CMV-positive, and had acute and chronic GVHD. Some of these T cells may belong to the graft donor.

There are many counts of this clone. This chain connects TRBV6-5 to TRBJ2-7, with 8 nucleotides matching TRBD1. With V trimmed by 5 bases and J by 6 bases, 12 bases remained unmatched. CDR3 length: 15 amino acids. Looked up from germline, CDR1 is MNHEY and CDR2 is SVGAGI. CDR3 sequence reads: CASSRWTGSSTEQYF. Written as DNA, the CDR3 is TGTGCCAGCAGTAGATGGACAGGGAGCTCCACCGAGCAGTACTTC.

This clone has just a few counts. This chain links TRBV11-3 with TRBJ2-3; TRBD2 agrees at 8 bases. Looked up from germline, CDR1 is SGHNT and CDR2 is YENEEA. With 0 bases clipped from V and 7 bases from J, the junction kept 15 bases outside the gene matches. The CDR3 spans 18 residues. CDR3 residues: CASSLEGGGPGGGNTQYF. The CDR3 coding sequence is TGTGCCAGCAGCTTAGAAGGCGGGGGGCCGGGAGGCGGGAATACGCAGTATTTT.

This clone is categorized as medium-sized. The J gene is TRBJ1-5, the V gene TRBV7-9; no clear D. Germline assignment: CDR1 SEHNR and CDR2 FQNEAQ (reference sequence). The CDR3 runs to 13 residues. Trimming took 5 bases from V and 8 from J, leaving 13 bases between them. CDR3: CASSPRGPEPQHF. CDR3 nucleotide sequence: TGTGCCAGCAGCCCGAGAGGCCCGGAGCCCCAGCATTTT. The full variable domain, in which reference TRBV7-9 and TRBJ1-5 provide the parts outside the CDR3, is DTGVSQNPRHKITKRGQNVTFRCDPISEHNRLYWYRQTLGQGPEFLTYFQNEAQLEKSRLLSDRFSAERPKGSFSTLEIQRTEQGDSAMYLCASSPRGPEPQHFGDGTRLSIL.

This clone was counted ten times or more. The chain uses TRBV11-2 and TRBJ2-7, with 7 bases lining up with TRBD2. CDR3 size: 15 residues. The junction had 9 bases not matched to a gene; V was cut back by 5 bases and J by 2 bases. The V gene's germline CDR1 is SGHAT and CDR2 FQNNGV. The CDR3 region has the DNA TGTGCCAGCAGCCCCCGGTCCGGGGGGACCTACGAGCAGTACTTC. As protein: CASSPRSGGTYEQYF.

This clone has a count of ten or more. The rearrangement joins TRBV5-1 to TRBJ2-5; 10 bases are a match to TRBD1. Germline V gene sequence: CDR1 SGHRS, CDR2 YFSETQ. V shed 4 bases and J 4 bases; nucleotides not matched to a gene: 4. This CDR3 is built from 14 residues. This CDR3 reads CASSQGQGGETQYF. CDR3 in DNA: TGCGCCAGCAGCCAAGGACAGGGGGGAGAGACCCAGTACTTC.

Ten or more counts support this clone. CDR3 coding DNA: TGTGCCAGCAGTTATCAGGGTGTGGGGGAAAAACTGTTTTTT. Translated: CASSYQGVGEKLFF. This rearrangement joins TRBV6-5 to TRBJ1-4; possible D gene TRBD1, 5 bases. The CDR3 runs 14 residues. The germline V gene encodes CDR1 MNHEY and CDR2 SVGAGI. With 3 bases removed from V and 8 bases from J, the gap between germline ends came to 13 bases.

This clone was observed at least ten times. The CDR3 DNA reads TGTGCCAGCAGCTTAGCGGCAGGGGGCGTAATCTATGGCTACACCTTC. Its translation: CASSLAAGGVIYGYTF. V is TRBV7-2 and J is TRBJ1-2, with TRBD1 matching 8 bases. The J segment lost 4 bases and the V segment lost 0 bases, leaving 7 bases of the junction unmatched. The germline V gene has CDR1 SGHTA and CDR2 FQGNSA. The CDR3 has 16 amino acids.

This clone was seen ten or more times. This rearrangement joins TRBV6-1 to TRBJ1-2; a possible D gene is TRBD1 (5 bases). Germline CDR1 is MNHNS and CDR2 is SASEGT. This CDR3 comprises 15 residues. V lost 4 bases and J 4 bases, leaving 16 bases between the germline ends. The CDR3 protein is CASSAGSTVGYGYTF. The DNA for the CDR3 is TGTGCCAGCAGTGCCGGCTCGACAGTCGGCTATGGCTACACCTTC.

In this sample, this clone turned up many times. The chain carries TRBV6-5 and TRBJ1-2; TRBD1 matches 10 bases. Germline CDR1 and CDR2: MNHEY and SVGAGI. There are 14 residues in the CDR3. V shed 5 bases, J shed 7 bases, and the junction held 7 bases outside the gene matches. For the CDR3, the DNA is TGTGCCAGCAGTCCGGGACAGGGGACGGGTGGCTACACCTTC. Translation gives CASSPGQGTGGYTF.

This clone has a count of ten or more. J is TRBJ2-3 and V is TRBV9; 10 bases agree with TRBD2. Trimming took 4 bases from V and 4 from J; bases not matched to a gene: 9. The germline V gene has CDR1 SGDLS and CDR2 YYNGEE. This CDR3 comprises 16 residues. DNA for the CDR3: TGTGCCAGCAGCTTTACTAGCGGGATGAGGGCAGATACGCAGTATTTT. Translating gives CASSFTSGMRADTQYF.

This clone was counted many times. The chain couples TRBV7-2 to TRBJ1-1; D is unresolved. V was cut by 5 bases and J by 1 base, with 14 bases left in between. Germline CDR1 and CDR2: SGHTA and FQGNSA. This CDR3 is 15 amino acids long. The CDR3 sequence: CASSAQLLQNTEAFF. Written as DNA, the CDR3 is TGTGCCAGCAGCGCTCAATTACTCCAGAACACTGAAGCTTTCTTT.

This clone was seen at least ten times. This chain joins TRBV29-1 and TRBJ2-7, with D unresolved. Deletions cut 5 bases from V and 0 bases from J, with 17 bases between. The CDR3 covers 15 residues. Germline V lookup: CDR1 SQVTM, CDR2 ANQGSEA. The CDR3 DNA sequence: TGCAGCGTTTCTTCTGGGCACCGAAGCTCCTACGAGCAGTACTTC. It codes for CSVSSGHRSSYEQYF.

This clone was found many times. The V gene is TRBV2, the J gene TRBJ2-4, with 14 bases that match TRBD2. V was pared by 4 bases and J by 15 bases, with 8 bases of the junction left unmatched. Germline V gene data show CDR1 as SNHLY and CDR2 as FYNNEI. The length of the CDR3 is 14 residues. In DNA, the CDR3 is TGTGCCAGCAGTGCAGGACTAGCGGGAGGTGGGCGGTACTTC. This gives the protein CASSAGLAGGGRYF.

Worth noting for this clone: This may come from a read error, since a much larger clone is one base off. The chain employs TRBV27 and TRBJ2-7; 7 bases fit TRBD2. Germline assignment: CDR1 MNHEY and CDR2 SMNVEV (reference sequence). The CDR3 extends over 14 amino acids. The trim removed 4 bases at V and 0 bases at J, leaving 3 bases unmatched. The CDR3 DNA sequence: TGTGCCAGCAGTTGTGGACTAGACTCCTACGAGCAGTACTTC. This codes for CASSCGLDSYEQYF.

This clone was observed a handful of times. The J gene is TRBJ1-6, the V gene TRBV6-5; D perhaps matches TRBD1 (6 bases). Germline V CDR1 and CDR2: MNHEY, SVGAGI. The ends were cut back, 6 bases at V and 4 bases at J, with 13 bases in the middle. The length of the CDR3 is 15 residues. The CDR3 DNA follows: TGTGCCAGCAGCCCACAAGGGGGATATAATTCACCCCTCCACTTT. Its protein product is CASSPQGGYNSPLHF.

This clone came up many times. The CDR3 bases are TGTGCCATACTACCGGGGGAATCATCTTACGAGCAGTACTTC. Translated: CAILPGESSYEQYF. The rearrangement uses TRBV2 and TRBJ2-7; D might be TRBD2 (6 bases). V was trimmed by 10 bases and J by 4 bases, leaving 20 bases between them. The CDR3 runs 14 residues. Per the germline V gene, CDR1 is SNHLY and CDR2 is FYNNEI.

This clone was observed at least ten times. V gene TRBV7-3 combines with J gene TRBJ1-2; the match to TRBD1 covers 7 bases. The germline gives CDR1 SGHTA, CDR2 FQGTGA. V trimming: 4 bases; J trimming: 6 bases; junction bases outside the gene matches: 11. The CDR3 loop spans 15 amino acids. The CDR3 sequence is CASSSTGLLSDGYTF. In nucleotides, the CDR3 is TGTGCCAGCAGCTCGACAGGGCTGCTGAGCGATGGCTACACCTTC.

By sample fraction, this clone is medium-sized (0.01 to 0.1%). The chain has TRBV9 and TRBJ1-4; D is uncertain. V was shortened by 0 bases and J by 8 bases, with 14 bases between the two germline ends. CDR1 is SGDLS and CDR2 is YYNGEE in the germline V gene. This CDR3 has 15 residues. CDR3 nucleotides: TGTGCCAGCAGCGTAGTAGGTGGGAGTAGGGAAAAACTGTTTTTT. It yields the protein CASSVVGGSREKLFF.

The sample holds many counts of this clone. V is TRBV5-4 and J is TRBJ2-7; possible D gene TRBD1, 6 bases. Deletions cut 3 bases from V and 0 bases from J, with 16 bases between. Germline V lookup: CDR1 SGHNT, CDR2 YYREEE (reference sequence). This CDR3 is built from 16 residues. CDR3 loop: CASSSPWGQHSYEQYF. The CDR3 DNA reads as TGTGCCAGCAGCTCGCCTTGGGGGCAACACTCCTACGAGCAGTACTTC. Using reference TRBV5-4 and TRBJ2-7 for the parts outside the CDR3, the full variable domain is ETGVTQSPTHLIKTRGQQVTLRCSSQSGHNTVSWYQQALGQGPQFIFQYYREEENGRGNFPPRFSGLQFPNYSSELNVNALELDDSALYLCASSSPWGQHSYEQYFGPGTRLTVT.

This clone was counted ten times or more. V gene TRBV4-3 combines with J gene TRBJ2-7; 11 positions agree with TRBD1. The CDR3 has 14 residues. J lost 6 bases, V lost 4 bases, and 5 bases had no gene match. Germline V gene lookup returns CDR1 LGHNA and CDR2 YSLEER. CDR3 nucleotides: TGCGCCAGCAGCCCTGGACAGGGGGCGCCCGAGCAGTACTTC. Translation gives CASSPGQGAPEQYF.

This clone was observed at least ten times. The V and J genes are TRBV7-9 and TRBJ2-2; TRBD2 agrees at 7 bases. With 1 base clipped from V and 6 bases from J, the junction kept 5 bases outside the gene matches. Germline V CDR1 and CDR2: SEHNR, FQNEAQ (reference sequence). The CDR3 contains 15 residues. The CDR3 DNA follows: TGTGCCAGCAGCTTAGTGATGGGAGGGCCCGGGGAGCTGTTTTTT. Its translation is CASSLVMGGPGELFF.

By sample fraction, this clone is medium-sized (0.01 to 0.1%). The junction differs from germline at one of its ends, possibly a read error. V and J are TRBV4-2 and TRBJ1-1, with TRBD1 matching 9 bases. This CDR3 is 15 amino acids long. Germline V gives CDR1 LGHNA, CDR2 YNFKEQ. The chain's CDR3 is CASSLTGTGSSEVFF. DNA for the CDR3: TGTGCCAGCAGCCTCACCGGGACAGGGTCTTCTGAAGTTTTCTTT.

This clone is medium-sized in the sample. The chain is built from TRBV4-3 and TRBJ2-2; TRBD1 aligns across 7 bases. This CDR3 has 17 residues. J gave up 0 bases and V 0 bases, and 4 bases lay outside the gene matches. The V gene's germline CDR1 is LGHNA and CDR2 YSLEER. The CDR3 loop reads CASSQDSQGANTGELFF. The DNA of the CDR3 is TGCGCCAGCAGCCAAGATTCCCAGGGGGCGAACACCGGGGAGCTGTTTTTT.

Many counts were recorded for this clone. The J gene is TRBJ2-7, the V gene TRBV5-8; TRBD1 matches 8 bases. The germline V gene encodes CDR1 SGHTS and CDR2 YDEGEE. CDR3 length: 15 amino acids. Trimming removed 0 bases from V and 0 bases from J; junction bases left unmatched: 2. CDR3 residues: CASSLDTGGSYEQYF. The CDR3 coding sequence is TGTGCCAGCAGCTTGGATACAGGGGGCTCCTACGAGCAGTACTTC. Complete variable domain (other parts from reference TRBV5-8 and TRBJ2-7): EAGVTQSPTHLIKTRGQQATLRCSPISGHTSVYWYQQALGLGLQFLLWYDEGEERNRGNFPPRFSGRQFPNYSSELNVNALELEDSALYLCASSLDTGGSYEQYFGPGTRLTVT.

This clone was counted a few times. This rearrangement joins TRBV10-3 to TRBJ2-3; the match to TRBD2 covers 14 bases. CDR1 and CDR2 (germline): ENHRY, SYGVKD. This CDR3 contains 17 residues. V shed 6 bases, J shed 4 bases, and the junction held 9 bases outside the gene matches. The CDR3 nucleotides read TGTGCCATCAGGGTACCGGGACTAGCGGGAGTGGCAGATACGCAGTATTTT. This translates into CAIRVPGLAGVADTQYF.

In its sample, this clone is medium-sized. The chain couples TRBV10-2 to TRBJ1-1, with D maybe TRBD1 (6 bases). Germline CDR1 and CDR2: WSHSY and SAAADI. V lost 4 bases and J 6 bases, leaving 15 bases between the germline ends. CDR3 length: 14 residues. CDR3 in amino acids: CASSGSGGPPEAFF. DNA of the CDR3: TGCGCCAGCAGTGGGTCGGGGGGGCCCCCTGAAGCTTTCTTT.

The table lists this clone with a few counts. The rearrangement links TRBV7-3 to TRBJ1-2; 9 bases agree with TRBD1. The CDR3 has 15 residues. Losses at the gene ends were 5 bases for V and 3 bases for J; bases not matched to a gene: 7. The germline V gene encodes CDR1 SGHTA and CDR2 FQGTGA. The CDR3 sequence is CASSGGTGKDYGYTF. Here the CDR3 DNA reads TGTGCCAGCAGCGGGGGGACAGGGAAGGACTATGGCTACACCTTC.

This clone was detected many times. The CDR3 DNA is TGTGCCAGCAGTGAATCCGGGAACACTGAAGCTTTCTTT. It translates to CASSESGNTEAFF. J is TRBJ1-1 and V is TRBV25-1; D is unclear. Trimming took 1 base from V and 1 from J, leaving 4 bases between them. CDR1 is MGHDK, CDR2 SYGVNS, per germline. CDR3 length: 13 amino acids.

This clone was detected many times. The J gene is TRBJ1-6, the V gene TRBV5-1; D remains unclear. This CDR3 has 15 residues. Germline values: CDR1 SGHRS, CDR2 YFSETQ. V lost 3 bases to trimming and J lost 2 bases, with 9 bases between them. CDR3 sequence reads: CASSSTEAYNSPLHF. DNA of the CDR3: TGCGCCAGCAGCTCCACAGAAGCCTATAATTCACCCCTCCACTTT.

By sample share, this clone is medium-sized. The rearrangement links TRBV2 to TRBJ1-1, with 8 bases lining up with TRBD1. The ends lost 3 bases at V and 4 bases at J; junction bases unmatched: 7. Germline V gene data show CDR1 as SNHLY and CDR2 as FYNNEI. This CDR3 has 15 residues. The CDR3 protein is CASSDQGARVTEAFF. The CDR3 DNA reads TGTGCCAGCAGTGACCAGGGGGCCCGGGTCACTGAAGCTTTCTTT.

This clone appeared many times. The chain links TRBV5-8 to TRBJ1-2, with D unresolved. The V end was cut by 3 bases, the J end by 8 bases, with 17 bases between. The CDR3 consists of 14 residues. Germline V lookup: CDR1 SGHTS, CDR2 YDEGEE. The DNA of the CDR3 is TGTGCCAGCAGCTCCGAATTTATGGGCGTGGGCTACACCTTC. It specifies CASSSEFMGVGYTF.